A selection of T cell receptor beta chains follows, all from one sample in a study of regulatory T cells in long-lasting Graves disease. TCRdb itself ran the multiplex PCR reads through MiXCR, one entry per CDR3 protein. The sample has over 650,000 distinct CDR3 sequences; 30% are singletons. Sequenced here: peripheral blood mononuclear cells (PBMCs), sampled when the disease was refractory, from a patient treated with antithyroid drugs. These receptors all come from a female donor with Graves disease. Each CDR3 is given with its conserved first and last residue. Fields, in order: D gene, V gene, clone size, J gene, CDR3 DNA, CDR3 protein. D genes are given only for firm matches. Size is omitted from some rows. Given values are once, few, many or a class for expanded clones.

TRBD1	TRBV3-1	few	TRBJ1-1	TGTGCCAGCAGCACAGGGGGCTACACTGAAGCTTTCTTT	CASSTGGYTEAFF
-	TRBV2	many	TRBJ1-1	TGTGCCAGCAGTGAAGAAGAGGGAACTGAAGCTTTCTTT	CASSEEEGTEAFF
-	TRBV10-3	-	TRBJ1-5	TGTGCCATCAGTGATGGGGGGCCCCAGCATTTT	CAISDGGPQHF
-	TRBV11-2	-	TRBJ1-3	TGTGCCAGCAGCTTCGCAGGGCGACTCTCTGGAAACACCATATATTTT	CASSFAGRLSGNTIYF
-	TRBV7-8	many	TRBJ1-2	TGTGCCAGCAGCTTAGGGGGGGTTAACTATGGCTACACCTTC	CASSLGGVNYGYTF
-	TRBV5-1	few	TRBJ2-6	TGCGCCAGCAGCGTAGAGGGCACTGGGGCCAACGTCCTGACTTTC	CASSVEGTGANVLTF
-	TRBV19	-	TRBJ2-2	TGTGCCAGTAGTATAACAGGTTACGGCGGGGAGCTGTTTTTT	CASSITGYGGELFF
-	TRBV2	many	TRBJ1-5	TGTGCCAGCAGTGGGGGGAGGGGTCAGCCCCAGCATTTT	CASSGGRGQPQHF
TRBD1	TRBV11-2	many	TRBJ2-7	TGTGCCAGCAGCTTGGGCATTACAGGGGTTGGCTACGAGCAGTACTTC	CASSLGITGVGYEQYF
TRBD2	TRBV6-1	-	TRBJ2-7	TGTGCCAGCAGTGAAGGTCCGGGAGGGGGAAGCTACGAGCAGTACTTC	CASSEGPGGGSYEQYF
TRBD2	TRBV6-1	many	TRBJ2-5	TGTGCCAGCAACCCCCGGGGGGGGGCAGAGACCCAGTACTTC	CASNPRGGAETQYF
-	TRBV5-1	-	TRBJ2-2	TGCGCCAGCAAAGTAACGGTAGCGAACACCGGGGAGCTGTTTTTT	CASKVTVANTGELFF
-	TRBV5-1	few	TRBJ2-7	TGCGCCAGCAGCTTGGAATTAGTCTCCTACGAGCAGTACTTC	CASSLELVSYEQYF
TRBD2	TRBV5-1	-	TRBJ2-6	TGCGCCAGCAGCGAGGGAGGGATCTCTGGGGCCAACGTCCTGACTTTC	CASSEGGISGANVLTF
-	TRBV3-1	-	TRBJ1-1	TGTGTCAGCAGTCGTCGCACAGGCGGCCCCACTGAAGCTTTCTTT	CVSSRRTGGPTEAFF
-	TRBV6-5	-	TRBJ2-6	TGTGCCAGCAGTTACTCCGGCCGAATAACAAGCTCTGGGGCCAACGTCCTGACTTTC	CASSYSGRITSSGANVLTF
-	TRBV6-1	few	TRBJ1-6	TGTGCCAGCACAGGGGCCCTAAATAATTCACCCCTCCACTTT	CASTGALNNSPLHF
TRBD1	TRBV5-1	-	TRBJ2-2	TGCGCCAGCAGTCGTCGGACAGGGGAAATAACCGGGGAGCTGTTTTTT	CASSRRTGEITGELFF
-	TRBV9	few	TRBJ1-4	TGTGCCAGCAGCGTAGACCCCGGGGAAAAACTGTTTTTT	CASSVDPGEKLFF
-	TRBV28	few	TRBJ1-2	TGTGCCAGCAGTAAGGGGGGGCTAAACTATGGCTACACCTTC	CASSKGGLNYGYTF
-	TRBV6-1	few	TRBJ1-5	TGTGCCAGCAGTCGTGACAGTTCTCAGCCCCAGCATTTT	CASSRDSSQPQHF
-	TRBV19	-	TRBJ1-1	TGTGCCAGTAGTATGGCTATGACAGGCATCATGAACACTGAAGCTTTCTTT	CASSMAMTGIMNTEAFF
TRBD1	TRBV12-3/TRBV12-4	few	TRBJ1-2	TGTGCCAGCAGTTTCCGGACAGGCTCGAACTATGGCTACACCTTC	CASSFRTGSNYGYTF
TRBD1	TRBV12-3/TRBV12-4	-	TRBJ1-5	TGTGCCAGCAGACGGACAGGCCGCCCCAATCAGCCCCAGCATTTT	CASRRTGRPNQPQHF
-	TRBV30	-	TRBJ2-7	TGTGCCTGGAATCTCCTCTCCTACGAGCAGTACTTC	CAWNLLSYEQYF
-	TRBV12-3/TRBV12-4	few	TRBJ2-4	TGTGCCAGCAGCAGGGCAGCTAACATTCAGTACTTC	CASSRAANIQYF
-	TRBV12-3/TRBV12-4	once	TRBJ1-5	TGTGCCAGCAGTTTAGCAGCCATCAATCAGCCCCAGCATTTT	CASSLAAINQPQHF
TRBD2	TRBV6-1	-	TRBJ2-7	TGTGCCAGCAGTACGACTAGCGGGGGCAGAGAGTACTACGAGCAGTACTTC	CASSTTSGGREYYEQYF
-	TRBV12-5	few	TRBJ1-5	TGTGCTAGTGGCCTGGGTCAGCCCCAGCATTTT	CASGLGQPQHF